A single sample is the source of the 8 T cell receptor beta chains below, sequenced in a study of TIL therapy for anti-PD-1-resistant metastatic lung cancer. Noted time point: pre-treatment sample, taken before nivolumab and TIL therapy. The immunoSEQ assay was v3. Libraries were prepared by immunoSEQ multiplex PCR; TCRdb keeps only in-frame clonotypes and omits some of them. The sample consists of roughly 60,000 clones, around nine tenths of them appearing once. This sample comprised blood, obtained at baseline. The receptors originated from a person between 25 and 80 years old with non-small cell lung cancer.

This CDR3 is CASWGGSEQFF. The DNA of the CDR3 is TGTGCCAGTTGGGGGGGCAGTGAGCAGTTCTTC. This sequence joins TRBV19 and TRBJ2-1, with D perhaps TRBD2 (7 bases). Trimming left V 8 bases short and J 9 bases short, with 11 bases between. Germline CDR1 is LNHDA and CDR2 is SQIVND (reference sequence). This CDR3 has 11 residues.

The rearrangement links TRBV5-1 to TRBJ2-2; D is undetermined. V was cut by 0 bases and J by 3 bases, with 9 bases left in between. Looked up from germline, CDR1 is SGHRS and CDR2 is YFSETQ. This CDR3 region has 15 residues. Here the CDR3 reads CASSLVGSDTGELFF. DNA for the CDR3: TGCGCCAGCAGCTTGGTTGGGTCCGACACCGGGGAGCTGTTTTTT. Looking up the rest from reference TRBV5-1 and TRBJ2-2 gives the full variable domain: KAGVTQTPRYLIKTRGQQVTLSCSPISGHRSVSWYQQTPGQGLQFLFEYFSETQRNKGNFPGRFSGRQFSNSRSEMNVSTLELGDSALYLCASSLVGSDTGELFFGEGSRLTVL.

CDR3 in DNA: TGTGCCATCAGTGACAGGCAGGCCCTTAATAATTCACCCCTCCACTTT. Translated: CAISDRQALNNSPLHF. The chain recombines TRBV10-3 with TRBJ1-6; D is undetermined. The V gene's germline CDR1 is ENHRY and CDR2 SYGVKD. Trimming took off 3 bases at V and 5 bases at J, with 14 bases between the two ends. The CDR3 length is 16 residues.

The chain uses TRBV4-1 and TRBJ2-7; D could derive from TRBD1 or TRBD2 (5 bases each). Germline V lookup: CDR1 MGHRA, CDR2 YSYEKL. V lost 0 bases and J lost 3, with 12 bases in between. This CDR3 contains 15 residues. CDR3 coding DNA: TGCGCCAGCAGCCAAGACCAGGGTGCGGGCTACGAGCAGTACTTC. Translating it yields CASSQDQGAGYEQYF.

The J gene is TRBJ1-5, the V gene TRBV12-5; TRBD1 is a possible D gene (6 bases). The germline V and J ends were trimmed by 1 base and 2 bases, with 9 bases remaining between them. This CDR3 spans 15 amino acids. CDR1 LGHNT and CDR2 FRNRAP come from the germline V gene. The CDR3 here is CASGLEWTGNQPQHF. The CDR3, as DNA: TGTGCTAGTGGTTTGGAATGGACAGGCAATCAGCCCCAGCATTTT.

The gene calls are TRBV5-1 and TRBJ2-2, with 8 bases matching TRBD1. Germline CDR1 is SGHRS and CDR2 is YFSETQ. The CDR3 runs to 15 residues. Losses at the gene ends were 4 bases for V and 6 bases for J; bases not matched to a gene: 8. The CDR3 DNA reads TGCGCCAGCAGCGAAAGACAGGGGAGTCCCGGGGAGCTGTTTTTT. This sequence encodes CASSERQGSPGELFF.

This clone has just one count. CDR3 protein: CASSQSGTGALSSYEQYF. Written as DNA, the CDR3 is TGTGCCAGCAGTCAATCCGGGACAGGGGCGTTAAGCTCCTACGAGCAGTACTTC. V and J are TRBV27 and TRBJ2-7; 10 positions agree with TRBD1. CDR1 and CDR2 from the germline V gene are MNHEY and SMNVEV (reference sequence). V lost 5 bases to trimming and J lost 0 bases; unmatched junction nucleotides: 13. The CDR3 consists of 18 residues.

The CDR3 coding sequence is TGCGCCAGACACTACGAGCAGTACTTC. Its protein product is CARHYEQYF. The rearrangement joins TRBV5-1 to TRBJ2-7; D unclear. Germline loops: CDR1 SGHRS, CDR2 YFSETQ. V lost 8 bases and J 3 bases, leaving 3 bases between the germline ends. This CDR3 comprises 9 residues.